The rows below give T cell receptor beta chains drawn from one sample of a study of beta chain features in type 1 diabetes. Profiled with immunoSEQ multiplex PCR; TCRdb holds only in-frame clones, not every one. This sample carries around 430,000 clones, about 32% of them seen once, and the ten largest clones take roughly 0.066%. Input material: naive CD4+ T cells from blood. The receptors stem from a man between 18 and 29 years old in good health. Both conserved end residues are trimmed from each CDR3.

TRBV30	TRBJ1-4	AWSAQRGLGGEKLF
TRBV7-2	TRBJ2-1	ASSLAGTYNEQF
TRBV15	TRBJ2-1	ATSRDREVYHEQF
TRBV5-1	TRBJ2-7	ASMVQAGNYEQY
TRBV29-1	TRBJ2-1	SVGRDANPPNEQF
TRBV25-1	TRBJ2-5	ASSLSGPWETQY
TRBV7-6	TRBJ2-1	ASSPGLAGVQF
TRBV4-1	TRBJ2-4	ASSQMGEGRTKNIQY
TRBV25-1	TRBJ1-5	ASSGYTGTGGGNQPQH
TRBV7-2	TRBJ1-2	ASSLALGTGLRYGYT
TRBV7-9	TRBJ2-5	ASSLTGLAGEETQY
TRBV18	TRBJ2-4	ASSALARDIQY
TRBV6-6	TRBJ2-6	ASRDSGANVLT
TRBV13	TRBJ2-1	ASSRESEQF
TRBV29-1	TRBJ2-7	SAGTSGSYEQY
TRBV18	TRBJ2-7	ASSPPGGPYEQY
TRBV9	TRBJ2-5	ASSVDLTAETQY
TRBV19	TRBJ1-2	ASNPTGTNYGYT
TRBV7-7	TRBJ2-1	ASSLRSGRINEQF
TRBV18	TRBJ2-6	ASSPYRTGVVLT
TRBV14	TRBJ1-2	ASSQVQGTDYGYT
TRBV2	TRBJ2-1	ASSENSGRAQF
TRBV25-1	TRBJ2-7	ASSLTLSSYEQY
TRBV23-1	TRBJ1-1	ASSGPCGGPTEAF
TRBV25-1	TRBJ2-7	ASSPTGPSGRSSYEQY
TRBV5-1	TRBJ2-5	ASSWNNQGAGETQY
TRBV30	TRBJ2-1	AWSPGLQSSYNEQF
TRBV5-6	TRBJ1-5	ASSSYSNQPQH
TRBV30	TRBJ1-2	AWSVRVLYGYT
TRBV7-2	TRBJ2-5	ASSRAGQYQETQY
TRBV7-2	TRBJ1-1	ASSFWGWVNTEAF
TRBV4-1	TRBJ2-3	ASSSRRVGSTDTQY
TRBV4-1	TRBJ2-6	ASSRAAAGNANVLT
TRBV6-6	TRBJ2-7	ASSSDRAVSEQY
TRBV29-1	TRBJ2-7	SVGRSGYEQY
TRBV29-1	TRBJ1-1	SVGTGEAF
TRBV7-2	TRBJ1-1	ASSMDPTDTEAF
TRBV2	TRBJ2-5	ASSGRTSLQETQY
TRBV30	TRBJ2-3	AWILKGTDTQY
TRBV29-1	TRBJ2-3	SVGSGDTQY
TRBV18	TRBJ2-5	ASSPRTGQETQY
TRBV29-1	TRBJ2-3	SVEKTGGVTDTQY
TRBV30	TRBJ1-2	AWSVRLRGYGYT
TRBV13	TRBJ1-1	ASSLRGGTEAF
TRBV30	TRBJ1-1	AWSVGRRGNTEAF
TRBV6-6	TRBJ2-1	ASRDNNEQF
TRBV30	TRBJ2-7	AWARIEVGEQY
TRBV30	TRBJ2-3	AWSISGSTNTQY
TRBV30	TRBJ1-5	AWSVTGGPQH
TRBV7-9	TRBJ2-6	ASSNSGGPSGANVLT